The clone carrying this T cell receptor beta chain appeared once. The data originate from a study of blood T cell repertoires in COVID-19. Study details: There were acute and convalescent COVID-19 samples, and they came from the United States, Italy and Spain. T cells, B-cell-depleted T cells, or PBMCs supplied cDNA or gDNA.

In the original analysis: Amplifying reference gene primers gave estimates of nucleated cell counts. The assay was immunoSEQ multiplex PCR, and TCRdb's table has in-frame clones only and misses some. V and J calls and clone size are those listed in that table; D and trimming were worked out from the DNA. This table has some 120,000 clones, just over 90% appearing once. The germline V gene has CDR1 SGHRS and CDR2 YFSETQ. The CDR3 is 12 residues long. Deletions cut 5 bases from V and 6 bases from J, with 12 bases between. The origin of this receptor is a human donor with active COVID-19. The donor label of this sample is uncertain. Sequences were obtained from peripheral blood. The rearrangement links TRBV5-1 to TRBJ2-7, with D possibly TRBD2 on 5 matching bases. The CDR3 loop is CASSQTSGEQYF. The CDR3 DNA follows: TGCGCCAGCAGTCAAACTAGTGGCGAGCAGTACTTC. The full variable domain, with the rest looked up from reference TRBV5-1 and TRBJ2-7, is KAGVTQTPRYLIKTRGQQVTLSCSPISGHRSVSWYQQTPGQGLQFLFEYFSETQRNKGNFPGRFSGRQFSNSRSEMNVSTLELGDSALYLCASSQTSGEQYFGPGTRLTVT.